This TCR beta chain comes out of a study of blood T cell repertoires in COVID-19. Turning to the study itself: Acute and convalescent COVID-19 samples came from the United States, Italy and Spain. PBMCs, B-cell-depleted T cells, or T cells provided the cDNA or gDNA that made up the material.

CDR1 is GTSNPN, CDR2 SVGIG, per germline (reference sequence). The CDR3 is 12 residues long. Between the trimmed V and J ends, which lost 3 bases and 4 bases, there was a span of 9 bases. As handled by the study authors: Amplification of reference gene primers was used by the study to estimate nucleated cell counts. Some clones are missing from TCRdb's copy, which holds only in-frame ones; the method was immunoSEQ multiplex PCR. Clonal size and the V and J genes are those of that table, whereas D and trimming came from the DNA. The repertoire holds approximately 240,000 clones, 80% to 85% seen once, with about 3% in the top ten.

The genes are TRBV30 and TRBJ1-1; D ambiguous. Sequenced: peripheral blood. This sequence was found in a woman in her twenties or thirties who had recovered from COVID-19. In DNA form, the CDR3 reads TGTGCCTGGAGCTTAGTGTCCACTGAAGCTTTCTTT. This translates into CAWSLVSTEAFF.